This record covers a single TCR beta chain. Antigen specificity is unknown. Reverse transcribed after extraction, RNA yielded cDNA as the sequencing template. Clones were read by immunoSEQ multiplex PCR, and TCRdb kept only the in-frame ones, dropping some. The table includes 210,000 or so clones, around 66% detected once. Germline CDR1 reads SGHDT; CDR2 reads YYEEEE. There are 15 residues in the CDR3. The V and J ends lost 4 bases and 4 bases, in that order; junction bases with no gene match: 5. This entry belongs to a study of CD8+ T cells in alopecia areata. About the research overall: Those treated were given oral tofacitinib at 5 to 10 mg twice daily. Study-level findings and limits: Sequence data from scalp samples additionally include resident alphabeta T cells of normal skin. The treated group had a single nonresponder, limiting CD8+ expansion-response conclusions.

Treatment of the sample: oral pan-JAK inhibitor, 5-10 mg twice daily. Collected material from alopecia areata patients comprised lesional scalp punch biopsies and peripheral blood. This receptor was identified in a human donor with alopecia areata. This specimen was CD4+ T cells sorted from blood, taken at week 44, from a patient treated with tofacitinib. This chain joins TRBV5-6 and TRBJ2-2; 9 bases map to TRBD1. CDR3 sequence: CASSAGQGFTGELFF. CDR3 sequence (DNA): TGTGCCAGCAGCGCGGGACAGGGATTCACCGGGGAGCTGTTTTTT.